This T cell receptor beta chain was captured by sequencing in a study of cytotoxic CD8 clonotypes in ibrutinib-treated CLL. Repertoires were generated with immunoSEQ multiplex PCR, while TCRdb's copy carries only in-frame clones and drops some. The repertoire includes 130,000 or so clones, roughly 77% of them detected once, and around 30% sits in the top ten. As input for TCR beta libraries, about 1.8 micrograms of genomic DNA came from cryopreserved PBMCs. General study points: An increase in clonality occurred at ibrutinib response, followed by a return toward baseline at progression. Lymph node repertoires were not studied, and sampling times were unmatched.

This clone was recorded a few times. Its antigen is currently unknown. This specimen was PBMCs, taken after 12 months of ibrutinib treatment. The TCR was taken from a human donor with chronic lymphocytic leukemia.

The CDR3 spells CASSLSLAEPYEQYF. In DNA, the CDR3 is TGCGCCAGCAGCCTTTCTCTAGCGGAGCCGTACGAGCAGTACTTC. The chain recombines TRBV5-1 with TRBJ2-7, with 7 bases matching TRBD2. The junction had 11 bases not matched to a gene; V was cut back by 4 bases and J by 4 bases. Germline values: CDR1 SGHRS, CDR2 YFSETQ. The CDR3 runs 15 residues.